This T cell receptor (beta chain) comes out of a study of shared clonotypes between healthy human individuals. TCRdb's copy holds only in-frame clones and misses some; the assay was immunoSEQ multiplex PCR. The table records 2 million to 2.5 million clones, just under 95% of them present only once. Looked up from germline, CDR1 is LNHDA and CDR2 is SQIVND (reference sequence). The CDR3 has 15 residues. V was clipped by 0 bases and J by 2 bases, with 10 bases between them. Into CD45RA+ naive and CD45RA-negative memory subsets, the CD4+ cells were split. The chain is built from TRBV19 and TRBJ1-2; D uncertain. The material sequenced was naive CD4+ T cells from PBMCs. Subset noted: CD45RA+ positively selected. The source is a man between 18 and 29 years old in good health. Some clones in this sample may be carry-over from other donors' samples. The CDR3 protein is CASSIDGRLNYGYTF. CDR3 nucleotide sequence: TGTGCCAGTAGTATAGATGGCAGACTAAACTATGGCTACACCTTC.